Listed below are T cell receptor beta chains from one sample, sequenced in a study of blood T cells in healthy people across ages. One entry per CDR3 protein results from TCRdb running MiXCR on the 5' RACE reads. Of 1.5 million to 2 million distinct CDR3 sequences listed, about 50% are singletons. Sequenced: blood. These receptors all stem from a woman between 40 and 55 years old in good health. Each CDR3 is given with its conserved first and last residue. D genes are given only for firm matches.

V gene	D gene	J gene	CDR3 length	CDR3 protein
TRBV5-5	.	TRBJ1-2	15	CASSGGTSLNYGYTF
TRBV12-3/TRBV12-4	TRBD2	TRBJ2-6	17	CASSWLAVRSGANVLTF
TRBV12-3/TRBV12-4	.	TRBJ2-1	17	CASSLSISASITHEQFF
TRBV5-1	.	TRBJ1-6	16	CASSLDLGQSNSPLHF
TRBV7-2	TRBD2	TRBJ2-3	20	CASSQLWRGGRKNVTDTQYF
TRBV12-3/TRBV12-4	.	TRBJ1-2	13	CASSLDMSSGYTF
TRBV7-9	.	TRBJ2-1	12	CASSPDSYEQFF
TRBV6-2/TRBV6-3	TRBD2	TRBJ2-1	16	CASSYRLAGHPSEQFF
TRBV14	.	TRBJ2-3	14	CASSQGEGRDTQYF
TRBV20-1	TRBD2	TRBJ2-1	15	CSARDLAGVYNEQFF
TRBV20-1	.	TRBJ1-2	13	CSASAPPGDGYTF
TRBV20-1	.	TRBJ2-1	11	CSALLGGEQFF
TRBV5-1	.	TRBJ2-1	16	CASSLGTGSSYNEQFF
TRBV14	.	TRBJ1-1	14	CASSQDGGVTEAFF
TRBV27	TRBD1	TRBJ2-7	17	CASSLSAGTGGAGEQYF
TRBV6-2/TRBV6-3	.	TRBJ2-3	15	CASSTMERGTDTQYF
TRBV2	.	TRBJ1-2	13	CASSRQRYYGYTF
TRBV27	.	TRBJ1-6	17	CASSPRTAKGANSPLHF
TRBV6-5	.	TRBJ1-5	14	CASRSPHSNQPQHF
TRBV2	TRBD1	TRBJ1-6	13	CASRDRGESPLHF
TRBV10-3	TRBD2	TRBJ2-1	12	CAISEGGGEQFF
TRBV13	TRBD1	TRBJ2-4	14	CASSPRQGSDIQYF
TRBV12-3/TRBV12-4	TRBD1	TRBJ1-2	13	CATSRTGSYGYTF
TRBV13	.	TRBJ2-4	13	CASSHNAGNIQYF
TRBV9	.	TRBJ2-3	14	CASSVEGFPDTQYF
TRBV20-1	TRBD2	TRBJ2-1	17	CSARGGVPGLNYNEQFF
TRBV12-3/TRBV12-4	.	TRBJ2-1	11	CASSRHREQFF
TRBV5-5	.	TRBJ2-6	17	CASSLGGGPTGANVLTF
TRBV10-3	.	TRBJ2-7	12	CAISDLLGEQYF